These T cell receptor beta chains were read from a single sample in a study of memory CD4+ T cells and cytomegalovirus serostatus. Only in-frame clones appear in the TCRdb table, and some are missing; sequencing was by immunoSEQ multiplex PCR. The top ten hold roughly 0.5% of the sample, which has roughly 45,000 clones, about three quarters seen once. Sequencing was carried out using memory CD4+ T cells from blood. These receptors were collected from an adult in good health and CMV-seronegative. The CDR3 runs from the conserved cysteine through the conserved F or W. D genes are given only for firm matches. Clone size is shown for a subset of rows, as once, few, many or a class of expanded clone.

d_gene	v_gene	abundance	j_gene	CDR3nt	CDR3aa
NA	TRBV5-6	few	TRBJ1-1	TGTGCCAGCAGCCAAACCCCAAGCAGCGTCACTGAAGCTTTCTTT	CASSQTPSSVTEAFF
TRBD1	TRBV19	NA	TRBJ2-1	TGTGCCAGTAGTATAGGGACAGGGGGCTACAATGAGCAGTTCTTC	CASSIGTGGYNEQFF
NA	TRBV9	NA	TRBJ2-7	TGTGCCAGCAGCTGGGCAGAGGGCTACGAGCAGTACTTC	CASSWAEGYEQYF
NA	TRBV28	NA	TRBJ2-2	TGTGCCCTCAAGGGGACGGCGAACACCGGGGAGCTGTTTTTT	CALKGTANTGELFF
NA	TRBV6-6	NA	TRBJ2-7	TGTGCCAGCAAGGGCGGAACGTTAAGCGAGCAGTACTTC	CASKGGTLSEQYF
NA	TRBV5-4	NA	TRBJ2-7	TGTGCCAGCAGCTACAGTTACGAGCAGTACTTC	CASSYSYEQYF
NA	TRBV5-4	NA	TRBJ2-5	TGTGCCAGCAGCTTGGTGCAGGGGCTGGAGACCCAGTACTTC	CASSLVQGLETQYF
NA	TRBV28	NA	TRBJ2-7	TGTGCCAGCAGTTTCCCCCTGGGAGCGATAACCTACGAGCAGTACTTC	CASSFPLGAITYEQYF
NA	TRBV5-5	NA	TRBJ2-1	TGTGCCAGCAGCACTCTTCCCAGTACTGAGCAGTTCTTC	CASSTLPSTEQFF
NA	TRBV7-2	NA	TRBJ1-2	TGTGCCAGCAGCTCCAACAGAGGCGGCTACACCTTC	CASSSNRGGYTF
NA	TRBV2	NA	TRBJ1-2	TGTGCCAGCCTGCTTTCGACTATCAGGGTTCCTAACTATGGCTACACCTTC	CASLLSTIRVPNYGYTF
NA	TRBV5-1	NA	TRBJ2-3	TGCGCCAGCCAGGAATTCCTTAGCACAGATACGCAGTATTTT	CASQEFLSTDTQYF
TRBD1	TRBV4-1	medium-sized	TRBJ1-1	TGCGCCAGCAGCCCGTTGCCCAGGGGGCGGGGAACGAGTGAAGCTTTCTTT	CASSPLPRGRGTSEAFF
TRBD1	TRBV27	NA	TRBJ1-5	TGTGCCAGCAGACAACAGGGGGCCTTTTCTCAGCCCCAGCATTTT	CASRQQGAFSQPQHF
NA	TRBV28	once	TRBJ1-1	TGTGCCAGCAGTTCGGGGGGTATCAAGAACACTGAAGCTTTCTTT	CASSSGGIKNTEAFF
TRBD1	TRBV4-2	once	TRBJ2-1	TGTGCCAGCAGCCAAGACCGGGACAGGGCTTCCTACAATGAGCAGTTCTTC	CASSQDRDRASYNEQFF
NA	TRBV12-2	NA	TRBJ1-5	TGTGCAAGTCGCTTAGGGGACAGGGGTAGCAATCAGCCCCAGCATTTT	CASRLGDRGSNQPQHF
TRBD1	TRBV25-1	NA	TRBJ2-1	TGTGCCAGCAGACATGACAGGGGAACTGAGCAGTTCTTC	CASRHDRGTEQFF
TRBD1	TRBV25-1	NA	TRBJ2-7	TGTGCCAGCAACCCGGGACAGGGGGCCTACGAGCAGTACTTC	CASNPGQGAYEQYF
TRBD2	TRBV2	few	TRBJ2-1	TGTGCCAGCAGTTGGACTAGCGGGGGGTTTTACAATGAGCAGTTCTTC	CASSWTSGGFYNEQFF
NA	TRBV19	few	TRBJ2-1	TGTGCCAGTAGCCCGAGGACCCCCCAAGTTGGGGAGCAGTTCTTC	CASSPRTPQVGEQFF
NA	TRBV5-1	NA	TRBJ1-1	TGCGCCAGCAGCTTGTACTTTGTTTCAGGTGAGGCTTTCTTT	CASSLYFVSGEAFF
NA	TRBV7-3	NA	TRBJ1-2	TGTGCCAGCAGCTTACAAGCTTATGGCTACACCTTC	CASSLQAYGYTF
NA	TRBV5-1	once	TRBJ2-7	TGCGCCAGCAAGCTTGGGGACGAGCAGTACTTC	CASKLGDEQYF
TRBD1	TRBV30	NA	TRBJ2-3	TGTGCCTGGAACCACAGGGGGCGCTTAGATACGCAGTATTTT	CAWNHRGRLDTQYF
NA	TRBV19	few	TRBJ1-1	TGTGCCACATGGGGGATCAGATCCCTGGGGAACACTGAAGCTTTCTTT	CATWGIRSLGNTEAFF
NA	TRBV10-3	NA	TRBJ2-2	TGTGCCATCAGTGAAGGGGCCGGGGAGCTGTTTTTT	CAISEGAGELFF
TRBD2	TRBV28	NA	TRBJ2-1	TGTGCCAGCAGGGGGACGACTAGCGGGGGGTTCAATGAGCAGTTCTTC	CASRGTTSGGFNEQFF
TRBD1	TRBV6-1	NA	TRBJ2-7	TGTGCCAGCAGTGGTATGCGGGACAGGGTTGGACGCGAGCAGTACTTC	CASSGMRDRVGREQYF
NA	TRBV5-1	NA	TRBJ2-5	TGCGCCAGCAGCTTGTGGGGGACTGGCGACTTGGAGACCCAGTACTTC	CASSLWGTGDLETQYF
TRBD2	TRBV2	NA	TRBJ2-3	TGTGCCAGCATCCTAGCGGGGAAGACAGATACGCAGTATTTT	CASILAGKTDTQYF
TRBD1	TRBV5-1	NA	TRBJ1-4	TGCGCCAGCAGCTGGCAGGGGGGAAAGACTAATGAAAAACTGTTTTTT	CASSWQGGKTNEKLFF
NA	TRBV6-5	NA	TRBJ2-3	TGTGCCAGCAGTTACGCCTGGGGGACAGATACGCAGTATTTT	CASSYAWGTDTQYF
NA	TRBV30	NA	TRBJ2-4	TGTGCCTGGAGCAGACAGGCTATTCAGTACTTC	CAWSRQAIQYF
TRBD1	TRBV5-6	NA	TRBJ1-6	TGTGCCAGCAGCTTTGGGACAGCCGATTCACCCCTCCACTTT	CASSFGTADSPLHF
NA	TRBV28	NA	TRBJ2-5	TGTGCCAGCAGTGGAGAGACCCAGTACTTC	CASSGETQYF
TRBD2	TRBV19	NA	TRBJ2-5	TGTGCCAGTACCAAACTAGCGGGGGAGGAGACCCAGTACTTC	CASTKLAGEETQYF
NA	TRBV10-3	NA	TRBJ1-1	TGTGCCATCAGTGATATGGTGAACACTGAAGCTTTCTTT	CAISDMVNTEAFF
TRBD2	TRBV7-9	NA	TRBJ2-1	TGTGCCAGCAGCCCCCTAGCGGGGTCTTACAATGAGCAGTTCTTC	CASSPLAGSYNEQFF
NA	TRBV2	NA	TRBJ2-5	TGTGCCGGGGGGGGCTCCGGGGGTGGAAAGACCCAGTACTTC	CAGGGSGGGKTQYF
TRBD1	TRBV9	NA	TRBJ2-1	TGTGCCAGCAGCGTCGCCGGGACAGGGGGCGGTTCGGCGAATGAGCAGTTCTTC	CASSVAGTGGGSANEQFF
NA	TRBV5-1	once	TRBJ2-1	TGCGCCAGCAGCACTAGCTTGGGACGGTACAATGAGCAGTTCTTC	CASSTSLGRYNEQFF
NA	TRBV7-3	NA	TRBJ1-5	TGTGCCAGCAGCTTGGACGGCTATCAGCCCCAGCATTTT	CASSLDGYQPQHF
NA	TRBV2	NA	TRBJ2-7	TGTGCCAGCAGTTTTCAGGGGGGAATGGTTTACGAGCAGTACTTC	CASSFQGGMVYEQYF
TRBD1	TRBV29-1	few	TRBJ1-1	TGCAGCGCCGGACAGGGGGGAACTGAAGCTTTCTTT	CSAGQGGTEAFF
TRBD1	TRBV9	NA	TRBJ1-1	TGTGCCAGCAGCGGACAGGGAACTGAAGCTTTCTTT	CASSGQGTEAFF
TRBD1	TRBV18	NA	TRBJ2-5	TGTGCCAGCTCACCGCCAGGGGGCTACGGAGAGACCCAGTACTTC	CASSPPGGYGETQYF
NA	TRBV19	NA	TRBJ2-3	TGTGCCAGTCATGGGGACGGGTCCAGGACCGGTACGCAGTATTTT	CASHGDGSRTGTQYF
NA	TRBV15	NA	TRBJ2-3	TGTGCCACCAGCAGGGACCCCAGTCGGGGGACAGATACGCAGTATTTT	CATSRDPSRGTDTQYF
NA	TRBV4-1	NA	TRBJ2-5	TGCGCCAGCAGCCAAGTCCCCGTGACCCAAGAGACCCAGTACTTC	CASSQVPVTQETQYF
NA	TRBV10-3	few	TRBJ1-4	TGTGCCATCAGTGAGTCCCGTTTGACAGGCTATGAAAAACTGTTTTTT	CAISESRLTGYEKLFF
NA	TRBV29-1	NA	TRBJ2-5	TGCAGCATCCGGGACGGTCAAGAGACCCAGTACTTC	CSIRDGQETQYF
NA	TRBV6-5	few	TRBJ2-7	TGTGCCAGCAGTGTAGAGCGAGGTAGCTCCTACGAGCAGTACTTC	CASSVERGSSYEQYF